This TCR beta chain came from a study of cytomegalovirus exposure and HLA in healthy donors. Study-level background: Early released data had tens of millions of unique TCRs, all coming from HLA-typed donors.

The PCR made use of 60 Vbeta and 13 Jbeta primers. Profiling relied on immunoSEQ multiplex PCR, and the TCRdb table lists in-frame clones only, not all of them. The data hold hundreds of thousands of clones, with 60% to 80% observed a single time. This CDR3 spans 13 amino acids. Per the germline V gene, CDR1 is GTSNPN and CDR2 is SVGIG (reference sequence). V dropped 0 bases and J dropped 6 bases, with 12 bases sitting between them. Regarding donors, all were healthy bone marrow donors. The chain joins TRBV30 to TRBJ2-7; maybe TRBD2 (6 bases). This clonotype was sampled from a male donor in good health and CMV-seronegative. The sequencing input was PBMCs. The DNA for the CDR3 is TGTGCCTGGAGTGTACTGGAGGAGGGCGAGCAGTACTTC. Amino acid sequence: CAWSVLEEGEQYF.